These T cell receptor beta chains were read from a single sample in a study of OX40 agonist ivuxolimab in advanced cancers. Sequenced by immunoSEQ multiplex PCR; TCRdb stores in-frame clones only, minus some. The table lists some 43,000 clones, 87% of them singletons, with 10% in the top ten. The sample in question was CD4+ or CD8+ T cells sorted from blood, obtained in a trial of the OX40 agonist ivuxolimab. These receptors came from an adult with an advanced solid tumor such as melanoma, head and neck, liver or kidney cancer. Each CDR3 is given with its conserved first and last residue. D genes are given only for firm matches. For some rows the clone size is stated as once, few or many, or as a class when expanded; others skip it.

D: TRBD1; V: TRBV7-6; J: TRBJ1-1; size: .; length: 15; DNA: TGTGCCAGCAGCCTAGGGGGGACAGGGGGCACTGAAGCTTTCTTT; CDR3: CASSLGGTGGTEAFF
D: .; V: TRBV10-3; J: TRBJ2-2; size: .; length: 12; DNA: TGTGCCCTAGGGACAAACACCGGGGAGCTGTTTTTT; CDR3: CALGTNTGELFF
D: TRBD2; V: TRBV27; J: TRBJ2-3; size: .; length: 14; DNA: TGTGCCAGCACGGGGCGGGGGAGCACAGATACGCAGTATTTT; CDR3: CASTGRGSTDTQYF
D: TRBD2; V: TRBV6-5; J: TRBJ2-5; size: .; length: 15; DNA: TGTGCCAGCAGTAGACTAGCGGGAGTAGGGGAGACCCAGTACTTC; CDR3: CASSRLAGVGETQYF
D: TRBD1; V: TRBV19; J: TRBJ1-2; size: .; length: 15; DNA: TGTGCCAGTAGTATTGGGGACAGGGTTAACTATGGCTACACCTTC; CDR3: CASSIGDRVNYGYTF
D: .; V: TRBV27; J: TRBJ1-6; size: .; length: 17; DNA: TGTGCCAGCAGTTCAAGATCGGACCCGGGGGGGGGCTCACCCCTCCACTTT; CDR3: CASSSRSDPGGGSPLHF
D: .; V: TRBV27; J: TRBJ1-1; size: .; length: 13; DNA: TGTGCCAGCAGTTTACAAAGAGGCACTGAAGCTTTCTTT; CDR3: CASSLQRGTEAFF
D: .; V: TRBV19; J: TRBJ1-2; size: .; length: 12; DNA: TGTGCCAGTAGTATAGGGGGGGATGGCTACACCTTC; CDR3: CASSIGGDGYTF
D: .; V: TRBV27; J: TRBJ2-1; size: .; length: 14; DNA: TGTGCCAGCAGTTTAGAAAGCTCCTACAATGAGCAGTTCTTC; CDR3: CASSLESSYNEQFF
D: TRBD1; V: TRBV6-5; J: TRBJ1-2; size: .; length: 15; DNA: TGTGCCAGCAGTCCCCAGACAGGGGCAACCTATGGCTACACCTTC; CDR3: CASSPQTGATYGYTF
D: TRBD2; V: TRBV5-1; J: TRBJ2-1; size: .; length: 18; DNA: TGCGCCAGCAGCTGGGGGACTAGCGGGATGAGCTCCTACAATGAGCAGTTCTTC; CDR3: CASSWGTSGMSSYNEQFF
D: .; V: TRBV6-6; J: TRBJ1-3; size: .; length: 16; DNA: TGTGCCAGCAGTTACTCTCAAACGGGGCAAGGAAACACCATATATTTT; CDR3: CASSYSQTGQGNTIYF
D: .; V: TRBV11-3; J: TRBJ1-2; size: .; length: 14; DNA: TGTGCCAGCAGCTCACCGACAGACAACTATGGCTACACCTTC; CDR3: CASSSPTDNYGYTF
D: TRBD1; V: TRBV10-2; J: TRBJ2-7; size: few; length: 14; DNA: TGCGCCAGCAGCCTCCGGGACAGACCCTACGAGCAGTACTTC; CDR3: CASSLRDRPYEQYF
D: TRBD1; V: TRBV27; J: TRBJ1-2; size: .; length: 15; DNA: TGTGCCAGCAGTGCCTACTCGGGACAGGGGAATGGCTACACCTTC; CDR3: CASSAYSGQGNGYTF
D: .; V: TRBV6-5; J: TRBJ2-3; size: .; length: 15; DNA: TGTGCCAGCAGTTACTCAGGAACTAGCACAGATACGCAGTATTTT; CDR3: CASSYSGTSTDTQYF
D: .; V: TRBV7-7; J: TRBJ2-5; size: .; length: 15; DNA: TGTGCTAGCAGCTTAATTGCGGAGGGCCGCGAGACCCAGTACTTC; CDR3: CASSLIAEGRETQYF
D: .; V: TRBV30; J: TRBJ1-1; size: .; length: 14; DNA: TGTGCCTGGAGGGTTCTCGGTATGAACACTGAAGCTTTCTTT; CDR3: CAWRVLGMNTEAFF
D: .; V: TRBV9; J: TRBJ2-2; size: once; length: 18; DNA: TGTGCCAGCAGCGTAGCTGGGGGCAGCGGCCTTAACACCGGGGAGCTGTTTTTT; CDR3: CASSVAGGSGLNTGELFF
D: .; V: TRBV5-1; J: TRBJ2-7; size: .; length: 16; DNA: TGCGCCAGCAGCCACGGGACGAACCCAACTACCTACGAGCAGTACTTC; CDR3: CASSHGTNPTTYEQYF
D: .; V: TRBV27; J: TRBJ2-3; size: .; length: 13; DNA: TGTGCCAGCAGTTTGGACAGCACAGATACGCAGTATTTT; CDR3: CASSLDSTDTQYF
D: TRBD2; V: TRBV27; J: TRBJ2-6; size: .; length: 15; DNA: TGTGCCAGCAGTCGGGAGGCCTCTGGGGCCAACGTCCTGACTTTC; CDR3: CASSREASGANVLTF
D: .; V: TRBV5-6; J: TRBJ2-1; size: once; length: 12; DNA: TGTGCCAGCAGCCCCACCGTGGGTGAGCAGTTCTTC; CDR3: CASSPTVGEQFF
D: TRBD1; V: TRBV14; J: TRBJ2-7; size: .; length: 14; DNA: TGTGCCAGCAGCAACTGGGACAGGGGGCACGAGCAGTACTTC; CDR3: CASSNWDRGHEQYF
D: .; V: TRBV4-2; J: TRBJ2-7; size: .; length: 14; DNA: TGTGCCAGCAGCCTGGAAGAGGTCAGGGACGAGCAGTACTTC; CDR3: CASSLEEVRDEQYF
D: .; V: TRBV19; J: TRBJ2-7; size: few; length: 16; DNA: TGTGCCAGTAGTATAGCTAGCCCGACCCGTACCTACGAGCAGTACTTC; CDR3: CASSIASPTRTYEQYF
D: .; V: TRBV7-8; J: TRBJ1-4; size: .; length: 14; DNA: TGTGCCAGCAGCTTCCCTCGGTATGGTGAAAAACTGTTTTTT; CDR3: CASSFPRYGEKLFF
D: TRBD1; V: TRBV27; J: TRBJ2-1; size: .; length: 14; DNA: TGTGCCAGCAGTTTCGGGACAGGGCATAATGAGCAGTTCTTC; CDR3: CASSFGTGHNEQFF
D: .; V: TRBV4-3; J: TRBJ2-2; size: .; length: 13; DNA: TGCGCCAGCAGCCCTGGGTTTCCCGGGGAGCTGTTTTTT; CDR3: CASSPGFPGELFF
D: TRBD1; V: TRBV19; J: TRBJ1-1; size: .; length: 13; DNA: TGTGCCAGTAGGCGGACAGGGAACACTGAAGCTTTCTTT; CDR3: CASRRTGNTEAFF
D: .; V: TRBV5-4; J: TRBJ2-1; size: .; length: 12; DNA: TGTGCCAGCAGCTTCTTAGAGGAGGAGCAGTTCTTC; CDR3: CASSFLEEEQFF
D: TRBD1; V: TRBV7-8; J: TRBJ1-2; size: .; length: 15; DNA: TGTGCCAGCAGCTTAGCGGGACAGCGAAACTATGGCTACACCTTC; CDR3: CASSLAGQRNYGYTF
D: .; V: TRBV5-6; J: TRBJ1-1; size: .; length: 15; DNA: TGTGCCAGCAGCTTGGGCGGGGGCTGGGACACTGAAGCTTTCTTT; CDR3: CASSLGGGWDTEAFF
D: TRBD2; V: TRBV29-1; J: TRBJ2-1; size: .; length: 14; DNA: TGCAGCGTCCTTGGACTAGCGGATACAAGAGAGCAGTTCTTC; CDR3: CSVLGLADTREQFF
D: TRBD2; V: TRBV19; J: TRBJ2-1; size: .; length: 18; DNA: TGTGCCAGTACCAGAGTAGCGGGGACCGACCCATCCTACAATGAGCAGTTCTTC; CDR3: CASTRVAGTDPSYNEQFF
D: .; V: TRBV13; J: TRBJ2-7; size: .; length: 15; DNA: TGTGCCAGCAGCTTAAGGGCGAGAGACCTCTACGAGCAGTACTTC; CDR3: CASSLRARDLYEQYF
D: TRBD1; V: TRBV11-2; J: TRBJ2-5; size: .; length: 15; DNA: TGTGCCAGCAGCTCCAGCAGCACAGGGGAAGGGACCCAGTACTTC; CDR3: CASSSSSTGEGTQYF
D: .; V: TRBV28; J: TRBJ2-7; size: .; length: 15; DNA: TGTGCCAGCAGTTTAAAGTATGGGGGTACCTACGAGCAGTACTTC; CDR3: CASSLKYGGTYEQYF
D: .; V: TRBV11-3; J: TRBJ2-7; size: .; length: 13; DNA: TGTGCCAGCAGCTTCGAAACGGCCCACGAGCAGTACTTC; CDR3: CASSFETAHEQYF
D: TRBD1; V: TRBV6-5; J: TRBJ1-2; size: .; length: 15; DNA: TGTGCCAGCAGTTTTCGGGGGGACAGCGGCTATGGCTACACCTTC; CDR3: CASSFRGDSGYGYTF
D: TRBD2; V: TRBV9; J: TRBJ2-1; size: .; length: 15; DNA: TGTGCCAGCAGCGCAGCGGGAGTCTCCTACAATGAGCAGTTCTTC; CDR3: CASSAAGVSYNEQFF
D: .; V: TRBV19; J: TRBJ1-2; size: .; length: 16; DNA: TGTGCCAGTAGTCTAAGTCCGGGCCCGGGGGTCTATGGCTACACCTTC; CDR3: CASSLSPGPGVYGYTF
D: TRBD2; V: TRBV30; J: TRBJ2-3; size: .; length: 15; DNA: TGTGCCTGGAGTGGAGCGGGAGGGCCCTCAGATACGCAGTATTTT; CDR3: CAWSGAGGPSDTQYF
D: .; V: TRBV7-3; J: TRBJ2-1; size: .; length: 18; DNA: TGTGCCAGCAGCCCCCACCCACCCATCACTAGAACCGACAATGAGCAGTTCTTC; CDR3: CASSPHPPITRTDNEQFF
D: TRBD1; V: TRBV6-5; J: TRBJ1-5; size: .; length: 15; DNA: TGTGCCAGCAGTTACTCGGGAGGGGGCGGTCAGCCCCAGCATTTT; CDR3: CASSYSGGGGQPQHF
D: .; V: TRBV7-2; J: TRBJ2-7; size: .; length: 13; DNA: TGTGCCAGCAGCTTCAAAGCTACCTACGAGCAGTACTTC; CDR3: CASSFKATYEQYF
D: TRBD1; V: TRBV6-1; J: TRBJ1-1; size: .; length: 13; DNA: TGTGCCGGCCGGACAGGGGAGAACACTGAAGCTTTCTTT; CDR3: CAGRTGENTEAFF
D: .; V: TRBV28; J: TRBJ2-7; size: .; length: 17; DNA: TGTGCCAGCGGCCAGACAGGAAGACGGGAGCTCTCCGACGAGCAGTACTTC; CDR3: CASGQTGRRELSDEQYF
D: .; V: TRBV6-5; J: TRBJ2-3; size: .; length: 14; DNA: TGTGCCAGCAGTTACTCGGGGCGGACAGATACGCAGTATTTT; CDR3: CASSYSGRTDTQYF
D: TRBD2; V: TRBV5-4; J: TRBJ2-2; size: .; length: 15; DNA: TGTGCCAGCATCCCTGCGGGAGAAGGCACCGGGGAGCTGTTTTTT; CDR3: CASIPAGEGTGELFF
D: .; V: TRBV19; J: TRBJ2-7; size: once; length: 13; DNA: TGTGCCAGTAGTATCTCGGGCCCCTACGAGCAGTACTTC; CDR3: CASSISGPYEQYF
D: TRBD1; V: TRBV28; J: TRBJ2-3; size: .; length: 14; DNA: TGTGCCAGCAGTATCGGGACAGGGGGGGATACGCAGTATTTT; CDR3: CASSIGTGGDTQYF
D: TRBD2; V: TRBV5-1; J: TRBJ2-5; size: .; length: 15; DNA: TGCGCCAGCAGCTTCACAGGACTAGCGGGAGACCAGCAGTACTTC; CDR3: CASSFTGLAGDQQYF
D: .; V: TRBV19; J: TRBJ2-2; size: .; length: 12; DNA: TGTGCCAGTATCTACAACACCGGGGAGCTGTTTTTT; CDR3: CASIYNTGELFF